The source of this T cell receptor beta chain is a study of early T cells in non-severe SARS-CoV-2 infection. Background on the study: Unsorted whole blood bulk RNA was sequenced, with unpaired chains.

With 0 bases removed from V and 3 bases from J, the gap between germline ends came to 11 bases. CDR3 length: 15 amino acids. Looked up from germline, CDR1 is DFQATT and CDR2 is SNEGSKA (reference sequence). Individual cDNA molecules were tagged with unique molecular identifiers. TCRdb fed the 5' RACE reads into MiXCR, producing one record per CDR3 protein. The table includes some 80,000 distinct CDR3 sequences, more than 9% detected once. This receptor was taken from an adult who was a healthcare worker with PCR-confirmed SARS-CoV-2 infection or an uninfected control (not recorded which). This material consisted of whole blood, taken at baseline. This rearrangement joins TRBV20-1 to TRBJ2-2, with TRBD1 as a possible D gene (5 bases). CDR3 sequence (DNA): TGCAGTGCTAGAGATCCAACCAGGGACACCGGGGAGCTGTTTTTT. Its protein is CSARDPTRDTGELFF.